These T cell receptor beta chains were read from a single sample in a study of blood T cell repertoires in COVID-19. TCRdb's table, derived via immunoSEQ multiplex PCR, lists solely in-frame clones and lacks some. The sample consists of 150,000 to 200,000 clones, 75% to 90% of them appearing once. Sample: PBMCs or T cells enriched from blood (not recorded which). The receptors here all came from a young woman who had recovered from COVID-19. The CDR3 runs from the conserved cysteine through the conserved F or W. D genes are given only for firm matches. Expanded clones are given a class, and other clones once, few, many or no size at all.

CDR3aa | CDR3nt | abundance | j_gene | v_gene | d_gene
CASAPGGSYNEQFF | TGTGCCAGTGCCCCCGGGGGCTCCTACAATGAGCAGTTCTTC | - | TRBJ2-1 | TRBV19 | -
CASLDRGFYEQYF | TGTGCCAGCCTGGACAGGGGATTCTACGAGCAGTACTTC | - | TRBJ2-7 | TRBV28 | TRBD1
CASKGTGSSYNEQFF | TGTGCCAGCAAGGGGACCGGGAGCTCCTACAATGAGCAGTTCTTC | - | TRBJ2-1 | TRBV25-1 | -
CASSPGRVTDTQYF | TGTGCCAGCAGTCCCGGGAGGGTGACAGATACGCAGTATTTT | - | TRBJ2-3 | TRBV2 | TRBD2
CASSPNQRASGGQYF | TGTGCCAGCAGCCCTAATCAACGGGCTAGCGGGGGGCAGTATTTT | - | TRBJ2-3 | TRBV5-4 | TRBD2
CSVEGQGVYEQFF | TGCAGCGTTGAGGGACAGGGGGTCTATGAGCAGTTCTTC | - | TRBJ2-1 | TRBV29-1 | TRBD1
CASSLDQAGGTAYNEQFF | TGCGCCAGCAGCCTCGACCAAGCGGGAGGGACCGCCTACAATGAGCAGTTCTTC | - | TRBJ2-1 | TRBV5-1 | TRBD2
CASSFLGLAGELRETQYF | TGTGCCAGCAGTTTCCTGGGACTAGCGGGAGAGCTGCGGGAGACCCAGTACTTC | - | TRBJ2-5 | TRBV27 | TRBD2
CASSLGGSLYEQYF | TGTGCCAGCAGTTTAGGCGGGAGTCTCTACGAGCAGTACTTC | - | TRBJ2-7 | TRBV28 | TRBD2
CASISRQGMDQPQHF | TGTGCCAGCATCTCCCGACAGGGGATGGATCAGCCCCAGCATTTT | - | TRBJ1-5 | TRBV9 | TRBD1
CASRGLFSTNEQFF | TGTGCCAGCAGAGGACTCTTTAGCACGAATGAGCAGTTCTTC | - | TRBJ2-1 | TRBV2 | -
CASSFGVGTEAFF | TGTGCCAGCAGTTTCGGGGTGGGTACTGAAGCTTTCTTT | - | TRBJ1-1 | TRBV12-3/TRBV12-4 | -
CASSDPPGTDLDQPQHF | TGTGCCAGCAGTGATCCCCCCGGGACAGATCTAGATCAGCCCCAGCATTTT | once | TRBJ1-5 | TRBV6-1 | TRBD1
CASTEGQGTSGEQYF | TGTGCCAGCACTGAGGGACAGGGGACATCGGGAGAGCAGTACTTC | - | TRBJ2-7 | TRBV28 | TRBD1